This note documents a single T cell receptor (beta chain) sequence. This specimen comes from a study of blood T cell repertoires in COVID-19. Across the whole study: The study drew acute and convalescent COVID-19 samples from the United States, Italy and Spain.

Sequencing was performed with immunoSEQ multiplex PCR; in TCRdb, only in-frame clones are kept and a portion is missing. The data show 150,000 to 200,000 clones, more than 75% seen once. This CDR3 is built from 15 residues. J was trimmed by 4 bases and V by 0 bases; bases with no gene match: 4. Per germline, CDR1 SGHRS and CDR2 YFSETQ. Participants came from roughly 25 US areas, aged roughly 18 to 89 years. Each participant's cohort was designated according to participant-reported clinical history. Sequenced material: PBMCs or T cells enriched from blood (not recorded which). The rearrangement links TRBV5-1 to TRBJ1-3; 7 bases fit TRBD1. The receptor's source is a woman in her fifties or sixties with acute COVID-19. CDR3 nucleotide sequence: TGCGCCAGCAGCTTGGACAGGGGATCGGGAAACACCATATATTTT. Protein product: CASSLDRGSGNTIYF.